What follows are 19 T cell receptor beta chains derived from one specimen sequenced in a study of persistence of HIV-infected CD4 T cells. Stimulation used 8.5 to 10 ug/mL lysate from CMV-infected fibroblasts. Memory cells lacking CD40L and CD69 with high CD45RO were sorted. This was the immunoSEQ version 4 assay in survey mode. Method: immunoSEQ multiplex PCR; TCRdb's copy keeps in-frame clones and lacks some. The sample shows tens of thousands of clones, approximately 72% of them seen only once. For these receptors, no antigen is known. The sequencing here drew on CD4+ T cells sorted from PBMCs after roughly 18-hour stimulation, taken from a patient who received antiretroviral therapy. The receptors stem from an adult man with HIV who was CMV-seropositive.

The sample holds one count of this clone. This chain connects TRBV6-6 to TRBJ1-2; a weak D match, TRBD1 (5 bases). V was clipped by 7 bases and J by 6 bases, with 18 bases between them. Germline CDR1 reads MNHNY; CDR2 reads SVGAGI (reference sequence). There are 14 residues in the CDR3. The CDR3 DNA sequence: TGTGCCAGCATTCGAACGACAGCACTGGATGGCTACACCTTC. This codes for CASIRTTALDGYTF.

V and J are TRBV21-1 and TRBJ2-3; the table's TRBD2 call for D was not verified on the DNA. TRBV21-1 is flagged as a pseudogene. This CDR3 is 15 amino acids long. DNA for the CDR3: TGTGCCAGCAGCATAACCAGCGGGAGAACAGATACGCAGTATTTT. This encodes CASSITSGRTDTQYF.

This rearrangement joins TRBV5-1 to TRBJ1-5, with TRBD1 matching over 12 bases. CDR3 length equals 15 residues. Germline V gene sequence: CDR1 SGHRS, CDR2 YFSETQ. Trimming at V came to 4 bases and at J to 6 bases, leaving 5 bases not matched to a gene. CDR3: CASSAGTGGGQPQHF. In DNA form, the CDR3 reads TGCGCCAGCAGCGCCGGGACAGGGGGCGGTCAGCCCCAGCATTTT.

This clone appeared a few times. V gene TRBV7-6 combines with J gene TRBJ1-5, with D maybe TRBD1 (5 bases). Germline values: CDR1 SGHVS, CDR2 FNYEAQ. This CDR3 has 17 residues. The germline V and J ends were trimmed by 4 bases and 4 bases, with 20 bases remaining between them. CDR3 in DNA: TGTGCCAGCAGCTCAGCCCACGGGACGGAGGCGAATCAGCCCCAGCATTTT. Protein: CASSSAHGTEANQPQHF.

The V gene is TRBV29-1, the J gene TRBJ2-5; 7 nucleotides align to TRBD2. The CDR3 length is 13 residues. Per the germline V gene, CDR1 is SQVTM and CDR2 is ANQGSEA. V gave up 3 bases and J gave up 1 base; unmatched junction bases: 2. CDR3 sequence reads: CSVEGTIQETQYF. Written as DNA, the CDR3 is TGCAGCGTTGAGGGGACTATCCAAGAGACCCAGTACTTC.

The V call is TRBV19, the J call TRBJ1-2, with a tentative D call TRBD1 (6 bases). V gave up 10 bases and J gave up 2 bases, with 26 bases separating them. Germline values: CDR1 LNHDA, CDR2 SQIVND (reference sequence). CDR3 length: 17 amino acids. CDR3: CATTKGSQDSENYGYTF. The CDR3 DNA follows: TGTGCCACCACGAAGGGGTCTCAGGACAGTGAAAACTATGGCTACACCTTC.

There are a few counts of this clone. V gene TRBV4-1 combines with J gene TRBJ2-1; D gene unclear. CDR1 and CDR2 from the germline V gene are MGHRA and YSYEKL. The CDR3 extends over 13 amino acids. Trimming took off 4 bases at V and 8 bases at J, with 12 bases between the two ends. The CDR3 is CASSLRTVDEQFF. The CDR3 DNA is TGCGCCAGCAGCCTTCGGACGGTTGATGAGCAGTTCTTC.

V usage is TRBV10-3 and J usage is TRBJ1-1; the D gene is possibly TRBD1 (6 bases). The CDR3 has 16 amino acids. CDR1 ENHRY and CDR2 SYGVKD come from the germline V gene. The V and J ends lost 7 bases and 1 base respectively, with 19 bases between them. The CDR3 region has the DNA TGTGCCATCAAAAGGGCGGGGGGGCTAAAGAACACTGAAGCTTTCTTT. It specifies CAIKRAGGLKNTEAFF.

V gene TRBV13 combines with J gene TRBJ2-5, with D possibly TRBD1 on 5 matching bases. The germline CDR1 and CDR2 sequences are PRHDT and FYEKMQ (reference sequence). V lost 3 bases, J lost 5 bases, and 13 bases lay in between. This CDR3 has 14 residues. The CDR3 DNA sequence: TGTGCCAGCAGCTTGCAGGGCGTCCAGGAGACCCAGTACTTC. Encoded protein: CASSLQGVQETQYF.

V and J are TRBV7-2 and TRBJ2-6; D call uncertain. Germline loops: CDR1 SGHTA, CDR2 FQGNSA. The V end lost 1 base, the J end lost 2 bases, and 9 bases lay between the germline ends. The CDR3 is 16 residues long. CDR3 coding DNA: TGTGCCAGCAGCTTAGGGTGGGGTCCTGGGGCCAACGTCCTGACTTTC. Protein: CASSLGWGPGANVLTF.

The J gene is TRBJ2-3, the V gene TRBV30, with a weak D call TRBD1 (6 bases). In germline, CDR1 is GTSNPN, CDR2 SVGIG (reference sequence). This CDR3 region has 14 residues. Trimming stripped 4 bases from V and 3 bases from J, with 14 bases between. The CDR3 nucleotides read TGTGCCTGGATCTCAGGGGCTGCTACAGATACGCAGTATTTT. This gives the protein CAWISGAATDTQYF.

The table lists this clone with a few counts. The chain employs TRBV5-6 and TRBJ2-2, with D possibly being TRBD1 (6 bases). CDR3 length equals 16 residues. The V end lost 0 bases, the J end lost 0 bases, and 9 bases lay between the germline ends. Germline CDR1 is SGHDT and CDR2 is YYEEEE. CDR3 in DNA: TGTGCCAGCAGCTTGGCAGGGGCCCCGAACACCGGGGAGCTGTTTTTT. It is translated as CASSLAGAPNTGELFF.

The V gene is TRBV9, the J gene TRBJ2-5; 10 nucleotides line up with TRBD2. CDR1 is SGDLS, CDR2 YYNGEE, per germline. The V gene end was trimmed by 0 bases and the J gene end by 0 bases; junction bases not matched to a gene: 8. This CDR3 contains 18 residues. CDR3 protein: CASSVGGLAGVYQETQYF. The CDR3 nucleotides are TGTGCCAGCAGCGTAGGTGGTCTAGCGGGAGTCTACCAAGAGACCCAGTACTTC.

This chain joins TRBV13 and TRBJ2-3; TRBD2 might be the D (5 bases). Deletions cut 5 bases from V and 6 bases from J, with 9 bases between. In germline, CDR1 is PRHDT, CDR2 FYEKMQ (reference sequence). The CDR3 covers 12 residues. The CDR3 is CASSLIADTQYF. As DNA, the CDR3 is TGTGCCAGCAGCCTAATAGCGGATACGCAGTATTTT.

The J gene is TRBJ1-1, the V gene TRBV19; D gene uncertain. CDR1 and CDR2 from the germline V gene are LNHDA and SQIVND (reference sequence). This CDR3 contains 14 residues. Trimming took off 2 bases at V and 1 base at J, with 8 bases between the two ends. The CDR3 DNA reads TGTGCCAGTAGTATAAGGGCAGCGAACACTGAAGCTTTCTTT. Residues: CASSIRAANTEAFF.

This clone was counted only a few times. The chain joins TRBV3-1 (or the pseudogene TRBV3-2) to TRBJ2-7; the D gene is possibly TRBD1 (6 bases). The CDR3 has 15 residues. Deletions cut 1 base from V and 0 bases from J, with 10 bases between. The germline V gene encodes CDR1 LGHDT and CDR2 YNNKEL (reference sequence). CDR3 DNA: TGTGCCAGCAGCCAAGCCCCGGACAGCTCCTACGAGCAGTACTTC. Protein product: CASSQAPDSSYEQYF.

The chain is built from TRBV4-2 and TRBJ1-2; a weak D match, TRBD1 (5 bases). The germline CDR1 and CDR2 sequences are LGHNA and YNFKEQ. CDR3 length: 18 amino acids. V shed 0 bases and J shed 1 base, with 18 bases lying between them. CDR3 residues: CASSQDPKGTKFNYGYTF. For the CDR3, the DNA is TGTGCCAGCAGCCAAGATCCCAAGGGGACGAAATTTAACTATGGCTACACCTTC.

This clone came up once. The chain has TRBV19 and TRBJ2-7; 9 bases agree with TRBD1. V shed 4 bases and J 0 bases; nucleotides not matched to a gene: 4. Germline-derived CDR1 and CDR2 are LNHDA and SQIVND (reference sequence). The CDR3 runs 15 residues. The CDR3: CASSKTGGSSYEQYF. The DNA for the CDR3 is TGTGCCAGTAGTAAGACAGGGGGAAGCTCCTACGAGCAGTACTTC.

The sample holds a few counts of this clone. The chain uses TRBV27 and TRBJ2-1; tentatively, D is TRBD1 (6 bases). The CDR3 has 15 residues. Between the trimmed V and J ends, which lost 7 bases and 0 bases, there was a span of 13 bases. Germline lookup yields CDR1 MNHEY and CDR2 SMNVEV (reference sequence). The CDR3: CASNRAGVSYNEQFF. CDR3 nucleotide sequence: TGTGCCAGCAACCGAGCAGGGGTCTCCTACAATGAGCAGTTCTTC.